This T cell receptor (beta chain) was recovered during a study of T cell responses to AZD1222 COVID-19 vaccine. Looking at the study overall: Both about-4-week and about-12-week second-dose recipients were combined. Study-wide results and limits: Reportedly, close to half of spike-specific TCRs are directed against unmutated variant regions. Compared with day 0, the breadth and depth of the Spike-specific TCR repertoire rose significantly after two doses of AZD1222. White British people made up most donors, females outnumbered males, and clonal diversity was possibly underestimated.

Concerning this clone itself: No antigen is known for it.

With V trimmed by 5 bases and J by 0 bases, 10 bases remained unmatched. This CDR3 is 20 amino acids long. Germline values: CDR1 MNHEY, CDR2 SMNVEV (reference sequence). The method was immunoSEQ multiplex PCR; TCRdb's version includes in-frame clones alone and lacks a portion of them. The sample carries some 130,000 clones, around 90% recorded once. This receptor was taken from an adult in good health. This rearrangement joins TRBV27 to TRBJ2-1; 16 nucleotides match TRBD2. The specimen was peripheral blood, collected on day 0 of AZD1222 vaccination. The CDR3 region has the DNA TGTGCCAGCAGTAAGCGCATCGGGACTAGCGGGAGGGCCTCCTACAATGAGCAGTTCTTC. It codes for CASSKRIGTSGRASYNEQFF.